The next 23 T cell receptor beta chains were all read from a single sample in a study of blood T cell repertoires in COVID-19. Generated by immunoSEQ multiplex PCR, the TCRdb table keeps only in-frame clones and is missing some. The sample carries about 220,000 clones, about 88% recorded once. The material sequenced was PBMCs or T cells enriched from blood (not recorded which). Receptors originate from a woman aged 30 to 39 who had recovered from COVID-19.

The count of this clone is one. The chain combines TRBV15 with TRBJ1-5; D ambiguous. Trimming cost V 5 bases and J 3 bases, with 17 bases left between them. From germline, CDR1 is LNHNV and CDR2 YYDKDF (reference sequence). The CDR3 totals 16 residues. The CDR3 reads CATSPGGQGDNQPQHF. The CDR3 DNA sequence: TGTGCCACCAGCCCTGGCGGTCAAGGTGACAATCAGCCCCAGCATTTT. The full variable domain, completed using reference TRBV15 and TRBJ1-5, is DAMVIQNPRYQVTQFGKPVTLSCSQTLNHNVMYWYQQKSSQAPKLLFHYYDKDFNNEADTPDNFQSRRPNTSFCFLDIRSPGLGDTAMYLCATSPGGQGDNQPQHFGDGTRLSIL.

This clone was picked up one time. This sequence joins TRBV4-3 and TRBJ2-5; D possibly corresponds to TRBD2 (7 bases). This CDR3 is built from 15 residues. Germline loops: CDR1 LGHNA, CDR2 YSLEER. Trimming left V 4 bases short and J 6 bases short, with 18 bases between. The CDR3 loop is CASSRDPGGGKTQYF. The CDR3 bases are TGCGCCAGCAGCCGAGACCCGGGGGGCGGAAAGACCCAGTACTTC.

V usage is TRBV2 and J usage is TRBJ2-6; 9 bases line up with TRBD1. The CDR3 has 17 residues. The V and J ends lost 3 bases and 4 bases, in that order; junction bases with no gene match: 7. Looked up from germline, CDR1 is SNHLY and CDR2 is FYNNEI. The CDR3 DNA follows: TGTGCCAGCAGTGACCCGGGACAGGGATTCGGGGCCAACGTCCTGACTTTC. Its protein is CASSDPGQGFGANVLTF.

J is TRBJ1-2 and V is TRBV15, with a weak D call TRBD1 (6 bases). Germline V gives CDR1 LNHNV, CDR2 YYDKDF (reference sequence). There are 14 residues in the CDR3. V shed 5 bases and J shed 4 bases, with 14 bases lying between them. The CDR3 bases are TGTGCCACCAGCCGAAACAGGGAAACCTATGGCTACACCTTC. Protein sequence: CATSRNRETYGYTF.

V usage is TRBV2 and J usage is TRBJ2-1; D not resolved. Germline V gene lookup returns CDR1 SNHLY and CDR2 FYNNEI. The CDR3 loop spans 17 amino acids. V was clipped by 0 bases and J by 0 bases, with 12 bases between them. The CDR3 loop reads CASSEAPQRRSYNEQFF. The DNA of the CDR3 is TGTGCCAGCAGTGAAGCGCCCCAGCGACGCTCCTACAATGAGCAGTTCTTC.

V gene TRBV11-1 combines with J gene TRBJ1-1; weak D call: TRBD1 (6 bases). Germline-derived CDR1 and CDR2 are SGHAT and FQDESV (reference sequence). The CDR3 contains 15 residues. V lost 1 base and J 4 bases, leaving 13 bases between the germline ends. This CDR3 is CASSLDGGWITEAFF. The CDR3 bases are TGTGCCAGCAGCTTAGATGGGGGCTGGATCACTGAAGCTTTCTTT.

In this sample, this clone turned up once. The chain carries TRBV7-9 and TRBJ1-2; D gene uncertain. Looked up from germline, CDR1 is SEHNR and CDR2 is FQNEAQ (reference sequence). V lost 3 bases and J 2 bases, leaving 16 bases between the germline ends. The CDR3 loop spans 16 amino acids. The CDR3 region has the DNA TGTGCCAGCAGCTTGGGGTCGGGGAGGGAGAACTATGGCTACACCTTC. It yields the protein CASSLGSGRENYGYTF.

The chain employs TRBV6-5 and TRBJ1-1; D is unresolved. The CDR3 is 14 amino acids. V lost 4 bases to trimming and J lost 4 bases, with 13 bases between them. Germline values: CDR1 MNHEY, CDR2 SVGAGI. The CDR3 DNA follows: TGTGCCAGCAGTTTTACCTCCGGCGGCACTGAAGCTTTCTTT. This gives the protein CASSFTSGGTEAFF.

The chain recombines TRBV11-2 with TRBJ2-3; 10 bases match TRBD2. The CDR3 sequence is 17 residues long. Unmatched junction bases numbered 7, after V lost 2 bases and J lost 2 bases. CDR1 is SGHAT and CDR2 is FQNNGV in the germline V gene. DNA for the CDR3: TGTGCCAGCAGCTTATATAGCGGGGGGCATAACACAGATACGCAGTATTTT. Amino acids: CASSLYSGGHNTDTQYF.

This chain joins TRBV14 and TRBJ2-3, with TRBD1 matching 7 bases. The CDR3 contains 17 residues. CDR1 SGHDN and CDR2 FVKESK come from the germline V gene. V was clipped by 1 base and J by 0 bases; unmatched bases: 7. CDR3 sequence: CASSQAYGTASTDTQYF. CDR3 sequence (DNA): TGTGCCAGCAGCCAAGCTTACGGGACAGCCAGCACAGATACGCAGTATTTT.

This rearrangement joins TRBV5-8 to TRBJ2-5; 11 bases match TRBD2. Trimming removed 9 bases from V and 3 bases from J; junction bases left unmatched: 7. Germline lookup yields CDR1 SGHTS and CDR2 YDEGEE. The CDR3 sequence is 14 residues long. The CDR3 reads CATELAGVKETQYF. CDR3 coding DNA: TGTGCCACCGAACTAGCGGGGGTCAAAGAGACCCAGTACTTC. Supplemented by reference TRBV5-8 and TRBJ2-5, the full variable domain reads EAGVTQSPTHLIKTRGQQATLRCSPISGHTSVYWYQQALGLGLQFLLWYDEGEERNRGNFPPRFSGRQFPNYSSELNVNALELEDSALYLCATELAGVKETQYFGPGTRLLVL.

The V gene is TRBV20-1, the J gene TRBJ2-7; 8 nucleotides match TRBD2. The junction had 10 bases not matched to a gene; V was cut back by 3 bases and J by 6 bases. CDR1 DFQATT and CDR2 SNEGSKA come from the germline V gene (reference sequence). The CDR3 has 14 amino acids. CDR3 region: CSASPRTSFREQYF. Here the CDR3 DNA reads TGCAGTGCTAGTCCCAGGACTAGCTTCCGCGAGCAGTACTTC.

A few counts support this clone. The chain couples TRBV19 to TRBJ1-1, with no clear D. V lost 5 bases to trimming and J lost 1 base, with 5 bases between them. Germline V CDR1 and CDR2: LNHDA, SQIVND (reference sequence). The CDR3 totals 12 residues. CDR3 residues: CASSAGNTEAFF. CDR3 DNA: TGTGCCAGTAGTGCCGGGAACACTGAAGCTTTCTTT.

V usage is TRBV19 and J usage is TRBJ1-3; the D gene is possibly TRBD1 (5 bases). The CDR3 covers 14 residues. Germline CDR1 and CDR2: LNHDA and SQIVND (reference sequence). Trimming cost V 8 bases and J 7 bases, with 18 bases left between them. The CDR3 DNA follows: TGTGCCAGTGCCCAAACAGGTGACTGGAACACCATATATTTT. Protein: CASAQTGDWNTIYF.

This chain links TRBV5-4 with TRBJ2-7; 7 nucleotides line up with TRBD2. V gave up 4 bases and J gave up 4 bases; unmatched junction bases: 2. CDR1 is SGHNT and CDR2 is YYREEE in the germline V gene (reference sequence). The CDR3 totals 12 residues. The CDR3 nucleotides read TGTGCCAGCAGCACGGGGGGATACGAGCAGTACTTC. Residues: CASSTGGYEQYF.

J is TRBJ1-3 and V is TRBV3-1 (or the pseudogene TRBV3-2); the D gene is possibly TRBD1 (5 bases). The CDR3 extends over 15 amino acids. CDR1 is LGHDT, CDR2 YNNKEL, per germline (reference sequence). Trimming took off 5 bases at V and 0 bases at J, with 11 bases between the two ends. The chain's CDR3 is CASSSTGDSGNTIYF. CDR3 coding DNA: TGTGCCAGCAGCTCGACGGGGGACTCTGGAAACACCATATATTTT.

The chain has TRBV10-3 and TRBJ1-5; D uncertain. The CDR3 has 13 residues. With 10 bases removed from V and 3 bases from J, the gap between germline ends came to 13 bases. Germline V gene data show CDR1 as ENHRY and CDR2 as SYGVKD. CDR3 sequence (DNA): TGTGCCACCGCGGCGGCGGACAATCAGCCCCAGCATTTT. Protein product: CATAAADNQPQHF.

The CDR3 protein is CASSYAITSGGAYF. DNA for the CDR3: TGTGCCAGCAGCTACGCGATTACTAGCGGGGGCGCGTATTTT. The chain couples TRBV14 to TRBJ2-3; TRBD2 aligns across 11 bases. Unmatched junction bases numbered 12, after V lost 5 bases and J lost 14 bases. CDR1 is SGHDN and CDR2 is FVKESK in the germline V gene. This CDR3 spans 14 amino acids.

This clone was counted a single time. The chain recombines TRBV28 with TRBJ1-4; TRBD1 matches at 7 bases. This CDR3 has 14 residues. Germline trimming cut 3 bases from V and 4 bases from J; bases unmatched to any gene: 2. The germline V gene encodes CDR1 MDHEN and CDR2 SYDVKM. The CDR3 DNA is TGTGCCAGCAGTTTGGGGACAGATAATGAAAAACTGTTTTTT. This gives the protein CASSLGTDNEKLFF.

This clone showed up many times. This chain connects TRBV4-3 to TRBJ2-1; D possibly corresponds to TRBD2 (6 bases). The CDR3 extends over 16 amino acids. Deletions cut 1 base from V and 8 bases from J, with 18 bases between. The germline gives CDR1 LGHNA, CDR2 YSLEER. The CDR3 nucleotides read TGCGCCAGCAGCCAAGCTCCAGGGCGGGGTAACGATGAGCAGTTCTTC. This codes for CASSQAPGRGNDEQFF.

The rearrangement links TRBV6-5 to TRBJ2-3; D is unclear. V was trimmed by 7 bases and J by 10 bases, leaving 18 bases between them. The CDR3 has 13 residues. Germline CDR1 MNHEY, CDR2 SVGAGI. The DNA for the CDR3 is TGTGCCAGCAAACCCCTCACAGTTCTCGCGCAGTATTTT. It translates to CASKPLTVLAQYF.

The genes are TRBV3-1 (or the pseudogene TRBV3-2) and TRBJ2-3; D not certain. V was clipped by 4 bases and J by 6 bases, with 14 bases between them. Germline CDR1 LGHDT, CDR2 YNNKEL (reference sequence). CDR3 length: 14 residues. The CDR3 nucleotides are TGTGCCAGCAGCCCGTCGGCGGTGAGGGATACGCAGTATTTT. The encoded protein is CASSPSAVRDTQYF.

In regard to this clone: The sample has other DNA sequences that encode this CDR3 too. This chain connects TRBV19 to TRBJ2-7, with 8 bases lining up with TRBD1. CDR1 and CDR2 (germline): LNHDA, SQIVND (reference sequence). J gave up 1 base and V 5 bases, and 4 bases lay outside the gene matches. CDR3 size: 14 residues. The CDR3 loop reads CASSPGTGSYEQYF. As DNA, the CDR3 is TGTGCCAGTAGTCCCGGGACAGGTTCCTACGAGCAGTACTTC. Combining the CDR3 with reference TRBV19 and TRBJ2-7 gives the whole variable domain DGGITQSPKYLFRKEGQNVTLSCEQNLNHDAMYWYRQDPGQGLRLIYYSQIVNDFQKGDIAEGYSVSREKKESFPLTVTSAQKNPTAFYLCASSPGTGSYEQYFGPGTRLTVT.